The present T cell receptor beta chain was sequenced within a study of blood T cell repertoires in COVID-19 (TCRdb year 2020). Describing the broader study: Samples covering the acute and convalescent phases of COVID-19 were provided by collaborators in the United States, Italy and Spain. The prospective study material was composed of cDNA or gDNA derived from T cells, B-cell-depleted T cells, or PBMCs. Deeply sampled blood TCRbeta repertoires from subjects exposed to, actively infected with, or recovered from COVID-19 were included in the dataset. A freely available public database, intended as a resource for researchers studying the immune response to SARS-CoV-2, is where the repertoires were released. The samples were drawn from two sources: the first 160 participants of the ongoing ImmuneRACE study, and 950 to 1,500 subjects contributed by 6 global collaborators. Sample metadata almost always included a de-identified subject ID, COVID-19 status, age in years and sex. Where available, HLA class I and class II types were taken from metadata supplied by the sample provider and were not determined by assay-based typing.

The CDR3 runs 15 amino acids, cysteine and phenylalanine included. Only the CDR3 region is kept as DNA, spanning 45 bases read in frame from base 1. Clipping removes 2 bases from V and 5 bases from J, with 8 as the unmatched junction base count. The germline V gene encodes CDR1 SGHRS and CDR2 YFSETQ. What the work shows at the level of the full study, not this receptor alone: The amount of clinical and demographic metadata varied by source and participant and was provided uncurated.

Regarding this clone: This receptor's antigen is unknown. The record has no base qualities; no much larger clone is one base away.

TCRbeta CDR3 regions were amplified from genomic DNA by means of the immunoSEQ Assay, a bias-controlled multiplex PCR. For the original study's pipeline: Nucleated cell counts per sample were estimated from amplification of reference gene primers within the assay. Sequence reads were collapsed and filtered to measure the absolute abundance of every unique TCRbeta CDR3 rearrangement. For each sample, productive Simpson clonality was calculated by taking the square root of Simpson's diversity index across productive rearrangements. Imported from immuneACCESS, the table was reduced by TCRdb to in-frame sequences with V and J called. These copies leave out some clones; in studies compared against another copy, an unresolved V gene accounts for under half, and the cause of the remainder is not known. From that table come the V and J calls and clone size; the DNA was used to work out D and trimming. Within this sample are some 270,000 clones, with roughly 90% of them counted one time only. 1.5% to 2% of the sample belongs to the ten largest clones.

Enrolling through a virtual design, the prospective study's participants ranged in age from roughly 18 to 90 years and lived across 24 United States geographic areas. In the prospective study, participants were assigned to cohorts based on the clinical history participants reported in a screening survey and a study questionnaire. ImmuneRACE Cohort 3 recovered participants were defined by two consecutive negative NP/OP PCR tests, healthcare professional clearance, or symptom resolution. Mobile phlebotomists in the prospective study collected whole blood, serum and a nasopharyngeal or oropharyngeal swab from every participant. Participants in the prospective study had the option to provide additional blood draws and questionnaires over a roughly two-month period. Before DNA extraction, blood samples from the prospective study were shipped at room temperature or frozen.

The receptor was isolated from a woman aged 55-70 years who had recovered from COVID-19. The V gene is TRBV5-1 and the J gene is TRBJ1-1, and 8 junctional nucleotides match TRBD1. Sequencing was carried out using PBMCs or T cells enriched from blood (not recorded which). The DNA sequence reads TGCGCCAGCAGCTTTACCGGACAGGGTCTAACTGAAGCTTTCTTT. Its coded protein is CASSFTGQGLTEAFF.